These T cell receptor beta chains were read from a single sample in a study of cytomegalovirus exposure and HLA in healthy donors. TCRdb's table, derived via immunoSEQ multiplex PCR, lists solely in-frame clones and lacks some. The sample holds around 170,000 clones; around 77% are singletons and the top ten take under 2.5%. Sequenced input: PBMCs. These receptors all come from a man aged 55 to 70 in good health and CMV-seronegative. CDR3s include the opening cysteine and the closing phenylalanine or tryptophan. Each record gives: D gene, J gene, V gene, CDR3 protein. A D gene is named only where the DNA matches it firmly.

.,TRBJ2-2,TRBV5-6,CASSLRRSELTGELFF
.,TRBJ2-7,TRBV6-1,CASRLTAGIYEQYF
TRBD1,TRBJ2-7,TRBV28,CASSPSGQGPNEQYF
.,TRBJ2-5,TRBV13,CASTSREYGGQETQYF
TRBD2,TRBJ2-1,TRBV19,CATTSGSTYEQFF
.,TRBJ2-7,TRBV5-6,CASSQVAGYEQYF
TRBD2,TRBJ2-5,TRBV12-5,CASGETSGARWGAQYF
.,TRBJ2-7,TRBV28,CASNTPGQGMIHEQYF
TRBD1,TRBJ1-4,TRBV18,CASSPYSTGQGSNEKLFF
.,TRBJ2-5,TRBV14,CASSQVEETQYF
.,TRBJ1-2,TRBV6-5,CASSLDGLYGYPF
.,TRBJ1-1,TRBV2,CASSGEGDTEAFF
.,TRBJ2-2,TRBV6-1,CASSEAGAGLDTGELFF
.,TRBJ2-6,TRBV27,CASSLFGGLGANVLTF
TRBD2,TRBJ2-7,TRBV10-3,CAISDTGLAGAYEQYF
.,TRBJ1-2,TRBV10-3,CAISEVGGYPF
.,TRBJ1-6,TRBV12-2,CASRLAGTPGSVNSPLHF
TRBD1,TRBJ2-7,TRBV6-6,CASSYSKQGDYEQYF
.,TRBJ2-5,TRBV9,CASSARTGLETQYF
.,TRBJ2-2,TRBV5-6,CASFSWGRANTGELFF
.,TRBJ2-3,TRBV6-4,CASSDAVAGGASTDTQYF
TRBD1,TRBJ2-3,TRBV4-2,CASSLHRDRDSTDTQYF
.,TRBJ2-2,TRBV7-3,CASSLAGWYNTGELFF
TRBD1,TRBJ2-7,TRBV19,CASSGTGFHEQYF
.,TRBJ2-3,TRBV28,CATGSSTDTQYF
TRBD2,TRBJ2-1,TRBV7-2,CASSLASAGGQQFF
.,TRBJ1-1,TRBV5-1,CASSLSQFATEAFF
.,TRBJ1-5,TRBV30,CAWSPGVEQPQHF
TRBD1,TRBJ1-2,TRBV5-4,CASSLAGGDYGYTF
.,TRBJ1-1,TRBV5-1,CASSLETENTEAFF
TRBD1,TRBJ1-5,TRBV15,CATSSQQGQPQHF
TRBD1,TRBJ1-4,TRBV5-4,CASSLPGQGYEKLFF
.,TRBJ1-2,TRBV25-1,CASSESRGMNYGYTF
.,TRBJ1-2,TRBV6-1,CATTLTGGDYGYTF